This T cell receptor beta chain was observed in a study of T cell repertoires in cytomegalovirus infection. This clonotype showed up many times. Its antigen is undetermined. This CDR3 region has 16 residues. The junction had 6 bases not matched to a gene; V was cut back by 2 bases and J by 2 bases. CDR1 is SGHTA and CDR2 is FQGNSA in the germline V gene. One entry per CDR3 protein, called by TCRdb with MiXCR from the reads. This table has fewer than 1,000,000 distinct CDR3 sequences, 30% to 40% appearing once. The chain has TRBV7-2 and TRBJ2-7, with TRBD1 matching 10 bases. The TCR originated in a human donor in good health (CMV status not recorded). Some clones in this sample may be carry-over from other donors' samples. Specimen: cultured CD8+ T cells from PBMCs, collected from culture after CMV antigen stimulation. CDR3 nucleotides: TGTGCCAGCAGCTTATGGCCGGGACAGGGGCCCTACGAGCAGTACTTC. Amino acids: CASSLWPGQGPYEQYF.